A single sample is the source of the 20 T cell receptor beta chains below, sequenced in a study of graft-versus-host responses after intestinal transplantation. Some clones are missing from TCRdb's copy, which holds only in-frame ones; the method was immunoSEQ multiplex PCR. The sample lists about 70,000 clones; just under 95% were seen once. These receptors have no identified antigens. This sample comprised unstimulated CD8+ T cells sorted from spleen or lymph node cells, obtained before intestinal transplant. These receptors all come from a human donor who received an intestinal transplant.

V and J are TRBV2 and TRBJ2-3; D might be TRBD2 (6 bases). Trimming pared 5 bases from V and 5 bases from J, leaving 20 bases between. From germline, CDR1 is SNHLY and CDR2 FYNNEI. The CDR3 has 16 amino acids. The DNA of the CDR3 is TGTGCCAGCAGTTCCCCGAAGGAGGGCCAGGGAGATACGCAGTATTTT. Amino acids: CASSSPKEGQGDTQYF.

This chain uses TRBV28 with TRBJ2-1, with 9 bases identical to TRBD1. Germline CDR1 is MDHEN and CDR2 is SYDVKM. The CDR3 is 14 amino acids. J lost 3 bases, V lost 4 bases, and 1 base had no gene match. In DNA, the CDR3 is TGTGCCAGCAGTTCGGACAGGGGCTACAATGAGCAGTTCTTC. Residues: CASSSDRGYNEQFF.

This chain links TRBV9 with TRBJ2-3; 7 nucleotides align to TRBD2. Trimming took 0 bases from V and 4 from J; bases not matched to a gene: 8. The CDR3 is 16 residues long. CDR1 is SGDLS and CDR2 is YYNGEE in the germline V gene. The CDR3: CASSVEGRGYADTQYF. The CDR3 DNA sequence: TGTGCCAGCAGCGTAGAGGGGAGGGGATACGCAGATACGCAGTATTTT. The variable domain in full, completed from reference TRBV9 and TRBJ2-3, reads DSGVTQTPKHLITATGQRVTLRCSPRSGDLSVYWYQQSLDQGLQFLIQYYNGEERAKGNILERFSAQQFPDLHSELNLSSLELGDSALYFCASSVEGRGYADTQYFGPGTRLTVL.

The chain couples TRBV27 to TRBJ1-1; D uncertain. CDR1 is MNHEY and CDR2 is SMNVEV in the germline V gene (reference sequence). Trimming shortened V by 2 bases and J by 4 bases, and 11 bases separated the two germline ends. The CDR3 length is 14 residues. The chain's CDR3 is CASSLASGGTEAFF. CDR3 sequence (DNA): TGTGCCAGCAGTTTAGCGTCGGGTGGCACTGAAGCTTTCTTT.

J is TRBJ2-2 and V is TRBV5-6, with 10 bases that match TRBD2. The V gene end was trimmed by 0 bases and the J gene end by 7 bases; junction bases not matched to a gene: 6. Germline-derived CDR1 and CDR2 are SGHDT and YYEEEE. There are 16 residues in the CDR3. CDR3 nucleotide sequence: TGTGCCAGCAGCTTGGGACTAGCGGGTTCAATCGGGGAGCTGTTTTTT. This sequence encodes CASSLGLAGSIGELFF.

This chain links TRBV6-5 with TRBJ2-7, with 9 bases that match TRBD1. The CDR3 is made up of 15 amino acids. The J segment lost 4 bases and the V segment lost 4 bases, leaving 8 bases of the junction unmatched. Germline V CDR1 and CDR2: MNHEY, SVGAGI. CDR3 DNA sequence: TGTGCCAGCAGTTCGTTCGTGGGACAGGGTTACGAGCAGTACTTC. Its translation: CASSSFVGQGYEQYF.

The rearrangement links TRBV27 to TRBJ2-7, with D possibly TRBD1 on 7 matching bases. V was shortened by 6 bases and J by 2 bases, with 14 bases between the two germline ends. From germline, CDR1 is MNHEY and CDR2 SMNVEV (reference sequence). This CDR3 is 14 amino acids long. In DNA, the CDR3 is TGTGCCAGCAGCTCCGGCGGGACAGCCTACGAGCAGTACTTC. It codes for CASSSGGTAYEQYF.

Details on this clone: At one end the junction does not follow the germline gene, possibly because of a read error. In DNA form, the CDR3 reads TGTGCCAGCAGCTTATTTCGCCAGGGGAATGGAATGCGCTTC. Protein: CASSLFRQGNGMRF. The rearrangement joins TRBV7-8 to TRBJ2-7; perhaps TRBD1 as D (6 bases). The germline CDR1 and CDR2 sequences are SGHVS and FQNEAQ. This CDR3 is 14 amino acids long.

The chain recombines TRBV7-3 with TRBJ2-1; 7 bases agree with TRBD2. The germline V gene has CDR1 SGHTA and CDR2 FQGTGA. The CDR3 consists of 15 residues. V was clipped by 5 bases and J by 7 bases; unmatched bases: 11. Here the CDR3 DNA reads TGTGCCAGCAGCCCCATCCCTGACGGGAGGAATGAGCAGTTCTTC. Its translation: CASSPIPDGRNEQFF.

V gene TRBV9 combines with J gene TRBJ2-7; 8 bases line up with TRBD1. From germline, CDR1 is SGDLS and CDR2 YYNGEE. This CDR3 has 14 residues. The junction had 5 bases not matched to a gene; V was cut back by 4 bases and J by 2 bases. CDR3 nucleotide sequence: TGTGCCAGCAGCACGACAGGGGCGGCCTACGAGCAGTACTTC. It yields the protein CASSTTGAAYEQYF.

The chain is built from TRBV27 and TRBJ2-1; D may be TRBD1 or TRBD2 (6 bases each). V was trimmed by 0 bases and J by 6 bases, leaving 12 bases between them. CDR1 is MNHEY and CDR2 is SMNVEV in the germline V gene (reference sequence). This CDR3 spans 15 amino acids. For the CDR3, the DNA is TGTGCCAGCAGTTTATCCGGGGGCTGGGGCAATGAGCAGTTCTTC. Protein sequence: CASSLSGGWGNEQFF.

This chain links TRBV28 with TRBJ2-1; D call uncertain. Trimming took 7 bases from V and 0 from J, leaving 16 bases between them. This CDR3 is built from 16 residues. The germline V gene encodes CDR1 MDHEN and CDR2 SYDVKM. The CDR3 spells CASMSRRGSSYNEQFF. The CDR3 DNA follows: TGTGCCAGCATGTCTAGGCGCGGAAGCTCCTACAATGAGCAGTTCTTC.

This clone was found once. The J gene is TRBJ2-1, the V gene TRBV7-2; a weak D match, TRBD1 (6 bases). Germline CDR1 is SGHTA and CDR2 is FQGNSA. The length of the CDR3 is 13 residues. V was cut by 4 bases and J by 4 bases, with 8 bases left in between. The CDR3 protein is CASSSTGYNEQFF. CDR3 in DNA: TGTGCCAGCAGCTCTACAGGGTACAATGAGCAGTTCTTC. The full variable domain, completed using reference TRBV7-2 and TRBJ2-1, is GAGVSQSPSNKVTEKGKDVELRCDPISGHTALYWYRQSLGQGLEFLIYFQGNSAPDKSGLPSDRFSAERTGGSVSTLTIQRTQQEDSAVYLCASSSTGYNEQFFGPGTRLTVL.

The rearrangement uses TRBV19 and TRBJ2-3; 15 bases line up with TRBD2. The CDR3 extends over 15 amino acids. Germline trimming cut 5 bases from V and 4 bases from J; bases unmatched to any gene: 1. Germline CDR1 is LNHDA and CDR2 is SQIVND (reference sequence). The CDR3 spells CASSRTSGRADTQYF. DNA for the CDR3: TGTGCCAGTAGTCGGACTAGCGGGAGGGCAGATACGCAGTATTTT.

This chain's CDR3 is CASSPPRTGRNGELFF. The CDR3, as DNA: TGTGCCAGCAGTCCGCCGCGGACAGGGCGGAACGGGGAGCTGTTTTTT. The chain recombines TRBV28 with TRBJ2-2; 8 bases are shared with TRBD1. The trim removed 5 bases at V and 7 bases at J, leaving 12 bases unmatched. The CDR3 spans 16 residues. Germline V gene sequence: CDR1 MDHEN, CDR2 SYDVKM. Complete variable domain (other parts from reference TRBV28 and TRBJ2-2): DVKVTQSSRYLVKRTGEKVFLECVQDMDHENMFWYRQDPGLGLRLIYFSYDVKMKEKGDIPEGYSVSREKKERFSLILESASTNQTSMYLCASSPPRTGRNGELFFGEGSRLTVL.

The CDR3 protein is CASSSPRGSYEQYF. The CDR3 DNA is TGTGCCAGCAGTTCCCCCAGGGGCTCCTACGAGCAGTACTTC. V gene TRBV28 combines with J gene TRBJ2-7, with D possibly being TRBD1 (6 bases). CDR3 length: 14 amino acids. V was shortened by 4 bases and J by 0 bases, with 10 bases between the two germline ends. Germline V gives CDR1 MDHEN, CDR2 SYDVKM.

This rearrangement joins TRBV10-3 to TRBJ2-1, with 11 bases matching TRBD2. From germline, CDR1 is ENHRY and CDR2 SYGVKD. With V trimmed by 6 bases and J by 7 bases, 11 bases remained unmatched. The CDR3 spans 16 residues. This CDR3 is CAISSTGTSGSNEQFF. CDR3 in DNA: TGTGCCATCAGCTCGACCGGGACTAGCGGTTCAAATGAGCAGTTCTTC.

V usage is TRBV27 and J usage is TRBJ2-7; 8 positions match TRBD1. V dropped 5 bases and J dropped 2; count of bases not matched to a gene: 11. CDR1 and CDR2 from the germline V gene are MNHEY and SMNVEV (reference sequence). This CDR3 is built from 16 residues. The CDR3 spells CASSPSRGHLTYEQYF. The DNA for the CDR3 is TGTGCCAGCAGTCCATCCAGGGGGCACCTCACCTACGAGCAGTACTTC.

The CDR3 DNA sequence: TGTGCAAGTCGCTTAGTAGTAACGGGACAGGGGGAAAACGGAGCCTACGAGCAGTACTTC. This encodes CASRLVVTGQGENGAYEQYF. The chain combines TRBV12-2 with TRBJ2-7; the D segment call TRBD1 is taken from the table without a DNA check. TRBV12-2 is classified as a pseudogene. This CDR3 is 20 amino acids long.

The genes are TRBV4-1 and TRBJ2-1, with 7 bases identical to TRBD2. The V and J ends lost 0 bases and 4 bases, in that order; junction bases with no gene match: 18. There are 20 residues in the CDR3. Germline V CDR1 and CDR2: MGHRA, YSYEKL. The CDR3 coding sequence is TGCGCCAGCAGCCAAGATATCCCCCCATCTACTAGCGAATCTTACAATGAGCAGTTCTTC. Translating gives CASSQDIPPSTSESYNEQFF.